This TCR beta chain was identified in a study of neoadjuvant anti-PD-1 for oral cavity cancer. Assay used: immunoSEQ multiplex PCR; TCRdb lists only in-frame clones, some missing. Of 15,000 to 20,000 clones listed, 50% to 65% are singletons. CDR1 and CDR2 (germline): SGHAT, FQNNGV. The CDR3 is 13 residues long. The V end lost 3 bases, the J end lost 7 bases, and 12 bases lay between the germline ends. General observations from the study: Treg/Th17 ratio rose with pretreatment blood and fell with post-treatment tumor TCRbeta clonality.

On this clone itself: What it binds is unknown.

The TCR was taken from a person aged 35-79 years with oral cavity squamous cell carcinoma. J is TRBJ1-1 and V is TRBV11-2; D remains unclear. This sample comprised PBMCs, obtained before nivolumab (anti-PD-1) treatment. CDR3 amino acids: CASSFAPTGEAFF. CDR3 sequence (DNA): TGTGCCAGCAGCTTCGCTCCGACGGGTGAAGCTTTCTTT.